Presented here are 13 T cell receptor beta chains from one specimen sequenced in a study of blood T cell repertoires in COVID-19. Assay used: immunoSEQ multiplex PCR; TCRdb lists only in-frame clones, some missing. The sample includes about 180,000 clones, about 85% of them seen just once. Sequenced sample: peripheral blood. These receptors all come from a person aged 65 to 79 with COVID-19, enrolled during active disease.

V gene TRBV7-9 combines with J gene TRBJ1-2; 8 positions match TRBD1. Germline trimming cut 5 bases from V and 7 bases from J; bases unmatched to any gene: 9. The CDR3 is made up of 14 amino acids. In germline, CDR1 is SEHNR, CDR2 FQNEAQ (reference sequence). The CDR3 DNA is TGTGCCAGCAGCCCCCGGACAGGGCATCTTGGCTACACCTTC. It translates to CASSPRTGHLGYTF.

This sequence joins TRBV19 and TRBJ1-1, with a tentative D call TRBD1 (6 bases). V lost 4 bases to trimming and J lost 6 bases, with 12 bases between them. Germline V gives CDR1 LNHDA, CDR2 SQIVND (reference sequence). CDR3 length: 13 residues. DNA for the CDR3: TGTGCCAGTAGTAAGGACAGATTCCCTGAAGCTTTCTTT. Its translation is CASSKDRFPEAFF.

A few counts support this clone. This chain links TRBV29-1 with TRBJ2-7, with 7 positions matching TRBD1. CDR3 length: 13 residues. The junction had 7 bases not matched to a gene; V was cut back by 6 bases and J by 2 bases. The germline CDR1 and CDR2 sequences are SQVTM and ANQGSEA. The CDR3: CSVGTALTYEQYF. The CDR3 DNA reads TGCAGCGTGGGGACAGCGTTGACCTACGAGCAGTACTTC.

This clone was picked up one time. The V gene is TRBV27, the J gene TRBJ2-7; 7 bases are shared with TRBD2. J was trimmed by 7 bases and V by 5 bases; bases with no gene match: 11. The CDR3 is made up of 14 amino acids. The germline V gene has CDR1 MNHEY and CDR2 SMNVEV (reference sequence). The CDR3 loop reads CASSLLPGGEEQYF. The DNA for the CDR3 is TGTGCCAGCAGTCTATTACCGGGAGGCGAAGAGCAGTACTTC.

V and J are TRBV7-2 and TRBJ2-3; 8 bases fit TRBD2. The germline CDR1 and CDR2 sequences are SGHTA and FQGNSA. Unmatched junction bases numbered 5, after V lost 5 bases and J lost 4 bases. The CDR3 is 14 amino acids. The DNA for the CDR3 is TGTGCCAGCAGCGAGTCGGGGGGGCCAGATACGCAGTATTTT. Amino acid sequence: CASSESGGPDTQYF. The entire variable domain, with the rest obtained from reference TRBV7-2 and TRBJ2-3, is as follows: GAGVSQSPSNKVTEKGKDVELRCDPISGHTALYWYRQSLGQGLEFLIYFQGNSAPDKSGLPSDRFSAERTGGSVSTLTIQRTQQEDSAVYLCASSESGGPDTQYFGPGTRLTVL.

CDR3 in DNA: TGCGCCAGCCGGCGGACAGGAGCCGGTGAAGCTTTCTTT. Translation gives CASRRTGAGEAFF. This chain uses TRBV4-3 with TRBJ1-1; TRBD1 matches at 7 bases. Germline trimming cut 8 bases from V and 7 bases from J; bases unmatched to any gene: 10. The germline V gene has CDR1 LGHNA and CDR2 YSLEER. This CDR3 region has 13 residues.

V and J are TRBV5-6 and TRBJ1-4, with D unresolved. V was pared by 0 bases and J by 7 bases, with 10 bases between. Germline V gene lookup returns CDR1 SGHDT and CDR2 YYEEEE. The CDR3 runs to 14 residues. CDR3 region: CASSLGALGEKLFF. In DNA form, the CDR3 reads TGTGCCAGCAGCTTGGGAGCGTTAGGTGAAAAACTGTTTTTT.

At least ten counts were recorded for this clone. The chain is built from TRBV6-5 and TRBJ1-6; D is uncertain. Germline V CDR1 and CDR2: MNHEY, SVGAGI. The length of the CDR3 is 15 residues. V was shortened by 7 bases and J by 5 bases, with 15 bases between the two germline ends. This chain's CDR3 is CASTPGGPDNSPLHF. Written as DNA, the CDR3 is TGTGCCAGCACCCCAGGCGGGCCGGATAATTCACCCCTCCACTTT.

A word on this clone: A read error may account for a junction end that differs from germline. The rearrangement links TRBV4-1 to TRBJ1-6; 8 nucleotides match TRBD1. The CDR3 totals 15 residues. The germline gives CDR1 MGHRA, CDR2 YSYEKL. Here the CDR3 DNA reads TGCGCCAGCAGCCAGACAGGGGACTATACTTCACCCCTCCACTTT. Translated: CASSQTGDYTSPLHF.

For the CDR3, the DNA is TGTGCCAGTAGTGTGACTAGCGGGGGGCCGTTTGGCACAGATACGCAGTATTTT. It codes for CASSVTSGGPFGTDTQYF. V gene TRBV19 combines with J gene TRBJ2-3; TRBD2 matches 13 bases. J lost 1 base, V lost 5 bases, and 9 bases had no gene match. CDR3 size: 18 residues. CDR1 is LNHDA, CDR2 SQIVND, per germline (reference sequence).

This chain uses TRBV18 with TRBJ2-3; 11 nucleotides match TRBD2. This CDR3 region has 17 residues. Per germline, CDR1 KGHSH and CDR2 LQKENI. Losses at the gene ends were 5 bases for V and 6 bases for J; bases not matched to a gene: 13. Here the CDR3 DNA reads TGTGCCAGCTCATTATTACCTTCACTAGCGGGGGCTGATACGCAGTATTTT. Its protein product is CASSLLPSLAGADTQYF.

The chain is built from TRBV28 and TRBJ1-5, with D perhaps matching TRBD1 (5 bases). Trimming pared 8 bases from V and 2 bases from J, leaving 19 bases between. The CDR3 is 16 amino acids. CDR1 and CDR2 (germline): MDHEN, SYDVKM. The CDR3 nucleotides are TGTGCCAGCGCCAGGGTAGGGGTAATTGGCAATCAGCCCCAGCATTTT. The encoded protein is CASARVGVIGNQPQHF.

The rearrangement joins TRBV4-1 to TRBJ1-6; TRBD1 aligns across 8 bases. The germline V gene encodes CDR1 MGHRA and CDR2 YSYEKL. There are 16 residues in the CDR3. V gave up 5 bases and J gave up 5 bases; unmatched junction bases: 8. DNA of the CDR3: TGCGCCAGCAGCACCAGGACAGGGTTCGATAATTCACCCCTCCACTTT. Amino acid sequence: CASSTRTGFDNSPLHF.